The rows below give T cell receptor beta chains drawn from one sample of a study of graft-versus-host responses after intestinal transplantation. Method: immunoSEQ multiplex PCR; TCRdb's copy keeps in-frame clones and lacks some. In the table there are roughly 110,000 clones, approximately 88% of which are singletons. The antigens for these receptors are not known. The sample in question was unstimulated CD4+ T cells sorted from spleen or lymph node cells, obtained before transplant. These receptors all come from a human donor who was the organ donor for an intestinal transplant. Each CDR3 is given with its conserved first and last residue. The D gene is left open where the match is weak. Size is stated for part of the rows, as once, few or many counts, or as a class when the clone is expanded.

>-|TRBD2|TRBV5-1|TRBJ2-1
TGCGCCAGCAGCGTCACTTCGGGACTAGTCTTCAATGAGCAGTTCTTC
CASSVTSGLVFNEQFF
>-|TRBD1|TRBV5-6|TRBJ1-2
TGTGCCAGCAGCCGGACAGGGGGCTATGGCTACACCTTC
CASSRTGGYGYTF
>-|-|TRBV6-5|TRBJ1-1
TGTGCCAGCAGGGATTCGGGCAGGATGATTAAGTCGGCTTTCTTT
CASRDSGRMIKSAFF
>-|-|TRBV4-1|TRBJ1-1
TGCGCCAGCAGCCAAGATCGGAACACTGAAGCTTTCTTT
CASSQDRNTEAFF
>-|-|TRBV9|TRBJ1-6
TGTGCCAGCAGCGGGATGGTGGATTCACCCCTCCACTTT
CASSGMVDSPLHF
>-|-|TRBV30|TRBJ2-5
TGTGCCTGGAGTGTCTATGGGACCCAGTACTTC
CAWSVYGTQYF
>-|TRBD1|TRBV6-1|TRBJ2-4
TGTGCCAGCAGTGAAGTGGCGACAGGGGAAAACATTCAGTACTTC
CASSEVATGENIQYF
>once|TRBD1|TRBV5-4|TRBJ1-2
TGTGCCAGCAGCCTCGGGACAGGGGGCTATGGCTACACCTTC
CASSLGTGGYGYTF
>-|-|TRBV12-1|TRBJ2-1
TGTGCCAGCAGCTTTTCAGACTGGTGTAAGGAGAGCCAAAGCTCCTACAATGAGCAGTTCTTC
CASSFSDWCKESQSSYNEQFF
>-|TRBD1|TRBV19|TRBJ2-7
TGTGCCAGTAGTCCGGACAGGTGGAGCTACGAGCAGTACTTC
CASSPDRWSYEQYF
>few|-|TRBV19|TRBJ1-4
TGTGCCAGTAGTTCTCGACCGGGAGAAAAACTGTTTTTT
CASSSRPGEKLFF
>-|-|TRBV18|TRBJ2-7
TGTGCCAGCTCATTTGATTACGAGCAGTACTTC
CASSFDYEQYF
>-|-|TRBV7-2|TRBJ2-5
TGTGCCAGCAGCTTATACCAGGCCAGTCAAGAGACCCAGTACTTC
CASSLYQASQETQYF
>-|-|TRBV2|TRBJ1-5
TGTGCCAGCAGTGACGGCCAATTTGTGGGGGACAATCAGCCCCAGCATTTT
CASSDGQFVGDNQPQHF
>-|-|TRBV5-4|TRBJ1-3
TGTGCCAGCAGCTTGGACAACTACGGAAACACCATATATTTT
CASSLDNYGNTIYF
>-|-|TRBV5-1|TRBJ2-2
TGCGCCAGCAGCTTGGGGCTATTGGGGAACACCGGGGAGCTGTTTTTT
CASSLGLLGNTGELFF
>-|-|TRBV5-6|TRBJ2-3
TGTGCCAGCAGCTTTCCGTCACGGGACCACGGCACAGATACGCAGTATTTT
CASSFPSRDHGTDTQYF
>once|-|TRBV7-6|TRBJ2-5
TGTGCCAGCAGCTTAGCTAGCGAGACCCAGTACTTC
CASSLASETQYF
>-|-|TRBV7-8|TRBJ1-5
TGTGCCAGCAGCTTAGATGGCAATCAGCCCCAGCATTTT
CASSLDGNQPQHF
>-|TRBD1|TRBV7-9|TRBJ2-3
TGTGCCAGCAGCGTCCAGGGGGCCTGGTCAGATACGCAGTATTTT
CASSVQGAWSDTQYF
>-|TRBD2|TRBV11-3|TRBJ2-3
TGTGCCAGCAGCTTATTCCCTAGCGGGCCGCGGGTATCAGATACGCAGTATTTT
CASSLFPSGPRVSDTQYF
>-|-|TRBV5-1|TRBJ1-3
TGCGCCAGCAGCTTGGACGGCTACTCTGGAAACACCATATATTTT
CASSLDGYSGNTIYF
>-|TRBD1|TRBV29-1|TRBJ1-2
TGCAGCGCTAACCCGACAGGGGGGTATGGCTACACCTTC
CSANPTGGYGYTF
>-|-|TRBV10-2|TRBJ2-3
TGCGCCAGCCGATTCGGTGTGGATACGCAGTATTTT
CASRFGVDTQYF
>-|TRBD1|TRBV15|TRBJ2-6
TGTGCCACCAGCAGAGATCATGCCGGGACAGGGGGCGCTGGGGCCAACGTCCTGACTTTC
CATSRDHAGTGGAGANVLTF
>-|TRBD2|TRBV11-3|TRBJ2-1
TGTGCCAGCAGCTTAGCAATGGGACTAGCGGGAGGGCCCTACAATGAGCAGTTCTTC
CASSLAMGLAGGPYNEQFF
>once|-|TRBV7-9|TRBJ1-1
TGTGCCAGCAGCCTCCGGACAGCTACTGAAGCTTTCTTT
CASSLRTATEAFF
>-|TRBD1|TRBV2|TRBJ2-7
TGTGCCAGCAGTCGACAGGGTGGCCGCGAGCAGTACTTC
CASSRQGGREQYF